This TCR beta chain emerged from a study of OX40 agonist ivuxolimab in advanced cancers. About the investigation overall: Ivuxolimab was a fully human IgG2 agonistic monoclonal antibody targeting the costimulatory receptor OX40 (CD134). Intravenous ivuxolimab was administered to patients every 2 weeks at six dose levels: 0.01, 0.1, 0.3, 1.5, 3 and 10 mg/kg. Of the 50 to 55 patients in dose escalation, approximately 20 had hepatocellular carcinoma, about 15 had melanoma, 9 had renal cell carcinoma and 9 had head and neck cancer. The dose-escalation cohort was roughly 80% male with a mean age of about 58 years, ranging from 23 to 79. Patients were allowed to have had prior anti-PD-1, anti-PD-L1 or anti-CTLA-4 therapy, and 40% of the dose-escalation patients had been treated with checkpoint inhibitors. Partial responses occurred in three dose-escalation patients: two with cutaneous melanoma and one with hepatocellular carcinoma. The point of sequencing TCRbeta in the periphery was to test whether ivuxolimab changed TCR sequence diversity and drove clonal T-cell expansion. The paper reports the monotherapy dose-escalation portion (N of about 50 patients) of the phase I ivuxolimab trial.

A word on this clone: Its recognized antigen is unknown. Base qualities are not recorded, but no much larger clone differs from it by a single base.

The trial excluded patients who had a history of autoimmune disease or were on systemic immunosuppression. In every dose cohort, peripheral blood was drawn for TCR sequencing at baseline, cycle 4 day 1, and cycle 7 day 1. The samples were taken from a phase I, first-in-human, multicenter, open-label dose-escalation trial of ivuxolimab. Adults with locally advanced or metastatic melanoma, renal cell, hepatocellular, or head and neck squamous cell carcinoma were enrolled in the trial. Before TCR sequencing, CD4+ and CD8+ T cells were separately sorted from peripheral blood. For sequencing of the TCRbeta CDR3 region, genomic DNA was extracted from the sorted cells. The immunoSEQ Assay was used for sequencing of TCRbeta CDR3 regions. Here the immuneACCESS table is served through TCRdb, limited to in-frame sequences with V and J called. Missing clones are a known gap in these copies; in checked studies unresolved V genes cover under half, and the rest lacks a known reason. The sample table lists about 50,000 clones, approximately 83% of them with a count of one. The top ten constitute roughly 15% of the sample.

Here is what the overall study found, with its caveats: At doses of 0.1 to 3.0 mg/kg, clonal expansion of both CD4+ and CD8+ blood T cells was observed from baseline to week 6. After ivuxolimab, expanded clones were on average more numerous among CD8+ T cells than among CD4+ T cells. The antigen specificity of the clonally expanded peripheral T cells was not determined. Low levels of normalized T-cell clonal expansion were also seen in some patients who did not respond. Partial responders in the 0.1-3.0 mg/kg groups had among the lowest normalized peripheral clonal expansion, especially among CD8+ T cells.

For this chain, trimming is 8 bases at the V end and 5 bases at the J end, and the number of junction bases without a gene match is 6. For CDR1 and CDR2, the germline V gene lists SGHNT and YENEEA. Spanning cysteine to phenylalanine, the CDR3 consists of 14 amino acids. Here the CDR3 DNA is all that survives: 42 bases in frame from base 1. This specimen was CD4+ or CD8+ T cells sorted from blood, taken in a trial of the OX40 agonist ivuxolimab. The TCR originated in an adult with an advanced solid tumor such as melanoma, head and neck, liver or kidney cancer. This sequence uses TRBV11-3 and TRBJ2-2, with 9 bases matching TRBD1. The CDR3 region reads CASGDRAGTGELFF. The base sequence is TGTGCCAGCGGGGACAGGGCAGGGACCGGGGAGCTGTTTTTT.